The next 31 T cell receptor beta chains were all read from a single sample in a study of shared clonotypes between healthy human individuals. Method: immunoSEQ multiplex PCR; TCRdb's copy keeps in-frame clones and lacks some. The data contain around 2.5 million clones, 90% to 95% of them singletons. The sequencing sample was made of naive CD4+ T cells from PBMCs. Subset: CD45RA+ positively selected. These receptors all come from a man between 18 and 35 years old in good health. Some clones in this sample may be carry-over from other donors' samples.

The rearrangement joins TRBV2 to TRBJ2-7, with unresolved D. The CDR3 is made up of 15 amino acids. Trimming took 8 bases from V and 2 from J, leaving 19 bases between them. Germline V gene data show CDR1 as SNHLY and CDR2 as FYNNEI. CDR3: CASHRYLTQAYEQYF. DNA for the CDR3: TGTGCCAGCCACCGGTATTTAACTCAAGCCTACGAGCAGTACTTC.

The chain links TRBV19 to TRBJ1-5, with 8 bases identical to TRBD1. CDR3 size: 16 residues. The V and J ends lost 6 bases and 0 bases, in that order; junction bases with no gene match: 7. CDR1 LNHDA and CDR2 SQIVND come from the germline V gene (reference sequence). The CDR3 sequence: CASRIDRGVSNQPQHF. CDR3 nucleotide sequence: TGTGCCAGTAGAATCGACAGGGGAGTTAGCAATCAGCCCCAGCATTTT.

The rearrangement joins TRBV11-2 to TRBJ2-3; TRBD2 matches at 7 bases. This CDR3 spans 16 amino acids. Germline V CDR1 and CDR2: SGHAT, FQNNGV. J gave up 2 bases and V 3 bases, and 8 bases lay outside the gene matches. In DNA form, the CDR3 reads TGTGCCAGCAGCTTTGGGAGGACTAGTCTCACAGATACGCAGTATTTT. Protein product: CASSFGRTSLTDTQYF.

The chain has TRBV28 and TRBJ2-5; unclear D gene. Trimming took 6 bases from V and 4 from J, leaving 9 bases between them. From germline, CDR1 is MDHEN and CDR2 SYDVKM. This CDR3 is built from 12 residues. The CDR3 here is CASSLPPETQYF. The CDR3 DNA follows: TGTGCCAGCAGCCTGCCCCCAGAGACCCAGTACTTC.

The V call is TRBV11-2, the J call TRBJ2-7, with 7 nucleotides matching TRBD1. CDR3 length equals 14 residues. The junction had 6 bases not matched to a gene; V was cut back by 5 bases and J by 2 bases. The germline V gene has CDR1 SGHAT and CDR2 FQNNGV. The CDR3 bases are TGTGCCAGCAGCCGACAGGGTAGTGCCTACGAGCAGTACTTC. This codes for CASSRQGSAYEQYF. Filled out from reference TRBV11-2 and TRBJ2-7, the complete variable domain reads EAGVAQSPRYKIIEKRQSVAFWCNPISGHATLYWYQQILGQGPKLLIQFQNNGVVDDSQLPKDRFSAERLKGVDSTLKIQPAKLEDSAVYLCASSRQGSAYEQYFGPGTRLTVT.

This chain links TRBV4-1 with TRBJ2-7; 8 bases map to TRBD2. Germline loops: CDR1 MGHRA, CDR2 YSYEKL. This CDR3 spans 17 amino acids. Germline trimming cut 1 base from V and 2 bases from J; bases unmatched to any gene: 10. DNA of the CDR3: TGCGCCAGCAGCCAAGTTCCCCGGGAGGGCGAGACCTACGAGCAGTACTTC. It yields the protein CASSQVPREGETYEQYF.

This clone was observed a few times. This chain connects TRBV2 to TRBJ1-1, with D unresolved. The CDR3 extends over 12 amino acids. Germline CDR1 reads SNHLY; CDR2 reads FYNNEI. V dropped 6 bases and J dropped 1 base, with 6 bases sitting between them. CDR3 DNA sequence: TGTGCCAGCAGCTCGGAGAACACTGAAGCTTTCTTT. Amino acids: CASSSENTEAFF.

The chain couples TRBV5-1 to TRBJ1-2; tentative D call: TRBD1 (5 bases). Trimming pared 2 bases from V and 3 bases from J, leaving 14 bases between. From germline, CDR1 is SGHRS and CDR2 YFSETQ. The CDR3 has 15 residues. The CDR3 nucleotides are TGCGCCAGCAGCTTATCCGGGGGTGGCTACTATGGCTACACCTTC. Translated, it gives CASSLSGGGYYGYTF.

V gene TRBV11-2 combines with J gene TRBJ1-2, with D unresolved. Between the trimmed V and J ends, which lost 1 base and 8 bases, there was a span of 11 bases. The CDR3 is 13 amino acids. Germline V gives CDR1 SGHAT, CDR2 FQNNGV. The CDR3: CASSLVGEAGYTF. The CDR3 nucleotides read TGTGCCAGCAGCTTAGTAGGAGAAGCCGGCTACACCTTC.

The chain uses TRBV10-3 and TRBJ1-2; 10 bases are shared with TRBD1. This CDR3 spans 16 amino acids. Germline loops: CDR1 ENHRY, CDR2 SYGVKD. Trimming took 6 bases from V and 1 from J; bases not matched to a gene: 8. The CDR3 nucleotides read TGTGCCATCAGAGGGGACAGGGGAGAGAATAACTATGGCTACACCTTC. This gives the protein CAIRGDRGENNYGYTF.

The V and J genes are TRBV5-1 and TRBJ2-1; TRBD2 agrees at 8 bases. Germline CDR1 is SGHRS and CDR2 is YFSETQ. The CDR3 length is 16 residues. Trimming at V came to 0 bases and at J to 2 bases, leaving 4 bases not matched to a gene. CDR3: CASSLASGGPYNEQFF. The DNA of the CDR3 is TGCGCCAGCAGCTTGGCGTCGGGAGGGCCCTACAATGAGCAGTTCTTC.

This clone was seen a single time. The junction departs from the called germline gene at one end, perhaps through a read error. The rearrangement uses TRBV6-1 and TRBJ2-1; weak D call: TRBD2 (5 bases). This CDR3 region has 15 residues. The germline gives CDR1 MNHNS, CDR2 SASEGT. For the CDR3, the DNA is TGTGCCAGTAGTGTTCGGGGAAAGGACTACAATGAGCAGTTCTTC. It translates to CASSVRGKDYNEQFF.

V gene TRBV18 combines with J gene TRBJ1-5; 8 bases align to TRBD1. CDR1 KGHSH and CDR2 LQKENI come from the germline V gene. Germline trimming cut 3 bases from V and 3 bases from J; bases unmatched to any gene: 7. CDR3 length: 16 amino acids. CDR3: CASSPPGTGLNQPQHF. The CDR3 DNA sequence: TGTGCCAGCTCACCCCCCGGGACAGGTCTCAATCAGCCCCAGCATTTT.

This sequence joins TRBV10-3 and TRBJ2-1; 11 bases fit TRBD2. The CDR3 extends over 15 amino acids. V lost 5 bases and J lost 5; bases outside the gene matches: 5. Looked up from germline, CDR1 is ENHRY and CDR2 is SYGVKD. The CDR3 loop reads CAISIAGGTNNEQFF. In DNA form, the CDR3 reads TGTGCCATCAGTATAGCGGGAGGGACCAACAATGAGCAGTTCTTC.

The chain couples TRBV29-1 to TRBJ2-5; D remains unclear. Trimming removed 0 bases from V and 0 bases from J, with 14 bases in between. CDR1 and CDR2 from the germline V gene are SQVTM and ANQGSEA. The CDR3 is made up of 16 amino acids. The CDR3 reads CSVEDLLGEDQETQYF. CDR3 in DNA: TGCAGCGTTGAAGATCTACTCGGAGAGGACCAAGAGACCCAGTACTTC.

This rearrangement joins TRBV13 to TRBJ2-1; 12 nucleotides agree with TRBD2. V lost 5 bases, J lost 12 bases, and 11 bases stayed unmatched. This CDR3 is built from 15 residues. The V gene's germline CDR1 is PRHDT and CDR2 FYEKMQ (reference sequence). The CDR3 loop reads CASSTPASGREGQFF. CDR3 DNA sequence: TGTGCCAGCAGCACCCCGGCTAGCGGGAGGGAGGGGCAGTTCTTC.

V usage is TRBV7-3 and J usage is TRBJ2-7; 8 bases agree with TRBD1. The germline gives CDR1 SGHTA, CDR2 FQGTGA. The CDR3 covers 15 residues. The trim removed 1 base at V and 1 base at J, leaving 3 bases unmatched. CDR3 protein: CASSLRGTGSYEQYF. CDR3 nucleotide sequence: TGTGCCAGCAGCTTAAGGGGGACAGGATCCTACGAGCAGTACTTC.

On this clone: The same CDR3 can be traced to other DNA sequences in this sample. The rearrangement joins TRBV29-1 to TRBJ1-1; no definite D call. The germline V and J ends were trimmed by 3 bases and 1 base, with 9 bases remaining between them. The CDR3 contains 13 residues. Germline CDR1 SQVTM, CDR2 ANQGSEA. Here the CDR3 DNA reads TGCAGCGTTGATCGGGGAACGAACACTGAAGCTTTCTTT. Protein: CSVDRGTNTEAFF. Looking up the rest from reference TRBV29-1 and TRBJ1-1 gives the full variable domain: SAVISQKPSRDICQRGTSLTIQCQVDSQVTMMFWYRQQPGQSLTLIATANQGSEATYESGFVIDKFPISRPNLTFSTLTVSNMSPEDSSIYLCSVDRGTNTEAFFGQGTRLTVV.

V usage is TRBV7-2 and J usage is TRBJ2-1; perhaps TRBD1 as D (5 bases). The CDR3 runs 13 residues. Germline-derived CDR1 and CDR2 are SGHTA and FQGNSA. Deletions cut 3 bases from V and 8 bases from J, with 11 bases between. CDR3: CASSFNRLDEQFF. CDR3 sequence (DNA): TGTGCCAGCAGCTTCAACAGGCTCGATGAGCAGTTCTTC. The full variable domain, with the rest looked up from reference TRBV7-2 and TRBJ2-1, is GAGVSQSPSNKVTEKGKDVELRCDPISGHTALYWYRQSLGQGLEFLIYFQGNSAPDKSGLPSDRFSAERTGGSVSTLTIQRTQQEDSAVYLCASSFNRLDEQFFGPGTRLTVL.

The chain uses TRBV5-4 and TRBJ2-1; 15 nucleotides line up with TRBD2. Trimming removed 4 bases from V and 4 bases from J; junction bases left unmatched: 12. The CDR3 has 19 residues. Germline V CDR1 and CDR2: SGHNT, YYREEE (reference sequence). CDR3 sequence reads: CASSQGTSGRPPEYNEQFF. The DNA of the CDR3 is TGTGCCAGCAGCCAAGGGACTAGCGGGAGGCCACCCGAGTACAATGAGCAGTTCTTC.

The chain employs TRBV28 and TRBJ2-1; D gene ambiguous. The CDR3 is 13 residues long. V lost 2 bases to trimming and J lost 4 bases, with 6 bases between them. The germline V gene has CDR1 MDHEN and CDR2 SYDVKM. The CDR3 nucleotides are TGTGCCAGCAGTTTACCCCCTTACAATGAGCAGTTCTTC. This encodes CASSLPPYNEQFF.

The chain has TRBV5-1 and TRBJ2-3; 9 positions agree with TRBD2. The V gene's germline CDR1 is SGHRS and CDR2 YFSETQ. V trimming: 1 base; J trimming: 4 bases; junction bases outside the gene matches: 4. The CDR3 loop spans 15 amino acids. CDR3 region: CASSLPREGADTQYF. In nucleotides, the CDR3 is TGCGCCAGCAGCTTGCCGCGGGAGGGCGCAGATACGCAGTATTTT. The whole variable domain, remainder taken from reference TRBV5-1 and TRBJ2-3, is KAGVTQTPRYLIKTRGQQVTLSCSPISGHRSVSWYQQTPGQGLQFLFEYFSETQRNKGNFPGRFSGRQFSNSRSEMNVSTLELGDSALYLCASSLPREGADTQYFGPGTRLTVL.

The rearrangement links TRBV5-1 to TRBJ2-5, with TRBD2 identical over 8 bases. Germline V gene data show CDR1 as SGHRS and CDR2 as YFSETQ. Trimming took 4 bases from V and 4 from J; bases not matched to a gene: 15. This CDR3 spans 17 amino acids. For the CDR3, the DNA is TGCGCCAGCAGCCCGGGGGATGAGGGACTAGTGCGAGAGACCCAGTACTTC. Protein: CASSPGDEGLVRETQYF.

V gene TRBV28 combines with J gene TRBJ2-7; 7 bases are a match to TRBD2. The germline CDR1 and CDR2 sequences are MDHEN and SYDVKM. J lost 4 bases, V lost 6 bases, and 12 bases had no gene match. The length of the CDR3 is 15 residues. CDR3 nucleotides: TGTGCCAGCAGACCCCTGGGGCGGGAGAAGTACGAGCAGTACTTC. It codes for CASRPLGREKYEQYF.

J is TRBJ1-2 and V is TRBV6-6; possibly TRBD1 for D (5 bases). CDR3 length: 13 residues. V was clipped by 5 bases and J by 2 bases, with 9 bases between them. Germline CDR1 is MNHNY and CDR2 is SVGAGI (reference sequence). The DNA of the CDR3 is TGTGCCAGCAGTCGGAAGGGGAACTATGGCTACACCTTC. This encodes CASSRKGNYGYTF.

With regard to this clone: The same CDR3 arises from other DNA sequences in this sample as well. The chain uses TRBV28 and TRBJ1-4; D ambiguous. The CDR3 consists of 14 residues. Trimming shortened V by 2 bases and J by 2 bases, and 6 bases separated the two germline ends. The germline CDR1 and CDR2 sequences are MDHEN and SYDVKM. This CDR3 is CASSLAGTNEKLFF. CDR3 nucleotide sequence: TGTGCCAGCAGTTTAGCGGGGACTAATGAAAAACTGTTTTTT.

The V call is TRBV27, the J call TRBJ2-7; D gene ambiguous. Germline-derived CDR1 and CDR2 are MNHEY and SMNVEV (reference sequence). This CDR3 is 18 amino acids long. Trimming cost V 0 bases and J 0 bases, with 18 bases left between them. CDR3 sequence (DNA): TGTGCCAGCAGTTTATCAACCGCCCGTTCTGGTAGCTCCTACGAGCAGTACTTC. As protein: CASSLSTARSGSSYEQYF.

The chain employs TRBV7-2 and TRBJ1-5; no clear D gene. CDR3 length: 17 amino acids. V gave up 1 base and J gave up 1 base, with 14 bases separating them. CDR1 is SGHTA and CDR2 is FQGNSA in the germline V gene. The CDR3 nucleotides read TGTGCCAGCAGCTTAGGATCAGGCTGGAGAAGCAATCAGCCCCAGCATTTT. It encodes CASSLGSGWRSNQPQHF.

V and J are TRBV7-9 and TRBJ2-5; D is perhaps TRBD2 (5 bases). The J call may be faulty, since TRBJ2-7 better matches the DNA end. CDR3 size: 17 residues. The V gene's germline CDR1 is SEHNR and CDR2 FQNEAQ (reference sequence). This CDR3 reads CASSLDGGLRNSYEQYF. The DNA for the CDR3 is TGTGCCAGCAGCTTAGATGGCGGACTTAGGAATAGCTACGAGCAGTACTTC.

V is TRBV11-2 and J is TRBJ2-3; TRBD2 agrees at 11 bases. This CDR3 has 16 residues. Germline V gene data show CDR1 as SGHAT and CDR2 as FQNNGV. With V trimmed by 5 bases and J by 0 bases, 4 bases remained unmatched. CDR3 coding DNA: TGTGCCAGCAGCGCATTAGCGGGAGGGAGCACAGATACGCAGTATTTT. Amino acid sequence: CASSALAGGSTDTQYF.

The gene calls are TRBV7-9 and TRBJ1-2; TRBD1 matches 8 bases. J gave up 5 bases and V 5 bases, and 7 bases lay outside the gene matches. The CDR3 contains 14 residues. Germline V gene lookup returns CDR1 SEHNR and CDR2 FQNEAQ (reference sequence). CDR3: CASSELDRVYGYTF. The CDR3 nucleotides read TGTGCCAGCAGCGAATTGGACAGGGTATATGGCTACACCTTC.